A selection of T cell receptor beta chains follows, all from one sample in a study of a mutant IDH1 vaccine in newly diagnosed glioma. Their cognate antigens are unknown. Sequencing used immunoSEQ multiplex PCR; TCRdb keeps in-frame clones, though not all of them. Here the sample spans approximately 50,000 clones, around 78% being singletons. The material sequenced was PBMCs, taken from a glioma patient whose treatment included an IDH1 peptide vaccine. These TCRs come from a man in his fifties or sixties with glioma. The CDR3 runs from the conserved cysteine through the conserved F or W. D genes are given only for firm matches. Clone size is stated in some rows and not others, as once, few, many or a class when expanded.

clone_size: .
d_call: .
cdr3_length: 12
j_call: TRBJ1-5
v_call: TRBV7-9
cdr3_aa: CASSSLGQPQHF
cdr3_nt: TGTGCCAGCAGCTCGCTGGGTCAGCCCCAGCATTTT

clone_size: .
d_call: .
cdr3_length: 13
j_call: TRBJ1-4
v_call: TRBV25-1
cdr3_aa: CASRRGGDEKLFF
cdr3_nt: TGTGCCAGCAGGAGGGGGGGGGATGAAAAACTGTTTTTT

clone_size: .
d_call: .
cdr3_length: 15
j_call: TRBJ1-2
v_call: TRBV21-1
cdr3_aa: CASIGTGQTNYGYTF
cdr3_nt: TGTGCCAGCATAGGGACAGGGCAAACTAACTATGGCTACACCTTC

clone_size: .
d_call: .
cdr3_length: 14
j_call: TRBJ2-2
v_call: TRBV19
cdr3_aa: CASSMTNLAGELFF
cdr3_nt: TGTGCCAGTAGTATGACCAACTTGGCCGGGGAGCTGTTTTTT

clone_size: once
d_call: .
cdr3_length: 13
j_call: TRBJ2-5
v_call: TRBV5-1
cdr3_aa: CASSGVGQETQYF
cdr3_nt: TGCGCCAGCAGCGGGGTAGGACAAGAGACCCAGTACTTC

clone_size: .
d_call: .
cdr3_length: 12
j_call: TRBJ1-5
v_call: TRBV28
cdr3_aa: CASSRTVQPQHF
cdr3_nt: TGTGCCAGCAGCCGGACAGTTCAGCCCCAGCATTTT

clone_size: few
d_call: .
cdr3_length: 12
j_call: TRBJ2-1
v_call: TRBV5-1
cdr3_aa: CASSFDYNEQFF
cdr3_nt: TGCGCCAGCAGCTTTGACTACAATGAGCAGTTCTTC

clone_size: .
d_call: .
cdr3_length: 13
j_call: TRBJ1-5
v_call: TRBV6-5
cdr3_aa: CASSSGGGQPQHF
cdr3_nt: TGTGCCAGCAGTTCCGGGGGCGGTCAGCCCCAGCATTTT

clone_size: .
d_call: .
cdr3_length: 15
j_call: TRBJ2-5
v_call: TRBV6-5
cdr3_aa: CASSYSVTGGETQYF
cdr3_nt: TGTGCCAGCAGTTACTCGGTCACAGGTGGAGAGACCCAGTACTTC

clone_size: .
d_call: TRBD2
cdr3_length: 16
j_call: TRBJ2-3
v_call: TRBV30
cdr3_aa: CAWSPEAGGLRDTQYF
cdr3_nt: TGTGCCTGGAGTCCAGAAGCGGGGGGGCTAAGAGATACGCAGTATTTT

clone_size: .
d_call: TRBD1
cdr3_length: 14
j_call: TRBJ1-2
v_call: TRBV7-8
cdr3_aa: CASSLRTGEDGYTF
cdr3_nt: TGTGCCAGCAGCTTACGGACAGGGGAAGATGGCTACACCTTC

clone_size: .
d_call: .
cdr3_length: 12
j_call: TRBJ2-7
v_call: TRBV7-9
cdr3_aa: CASSLPLGEQYF
cdr3_nt: TGTGCCAGCAGTCTCCCCTTAGGTGAGCAGTACTTC

clone_size: .
d_call: .
cdr3_length: 13
j_call: TRBJ1-1
v_call: TRBV30
cdr3_aa: CAWTRGGKTEAFF
cdr3_nt: TGTGCCTGGACCCGGGGGGGGAAGACTGAAGCTTTCTTT

clone_size: .
d_call: .
cdr3_length: 16
j_call: TRBJ1-5
v_call: TRBV2
cdr3_aa: CASSVGAVLSNQPQHF
cdr3_nt: TGTGCCAGCAGTGTAGGGGCGGTACTTAGCAATCAGCCCCAGCATTTT

clone_size: .
d_call: .
cdr3_length: 13
j_call: TRBJ2-5
v_call: TRBV18
cdr3_aa: CASTQTMQWTQYF
cdr3_nt: TGTGCCAGCACACAGACTATGCAATGGACCCAGTACTTC

clone_size: .
d_call: .
cdr3_length: 17
j_call: TRBJ1-5
v_call: TRBV5-5
cdr3_aa: CASSPRGSGHGNQPQHF
cdr3_nt: TGTGCCAGCAGCCCTCGAGGGTCGGGACATGGCAATCAGCCCCAGCATTTT

clone_size: .
d_call: .
cdr3_length: 11
j_call: TRBJ2-5
v_call: TRBV10-3
cdr3_aa: CATLLGQTQYF
cdr3_nt: TGTGCCACCCTCCTTGGGCAGACCCAGTACTTC

clone_size: .
d_call: .
cdr3_length: 15
j_call: TRBJ2-5
v_call: TRBV10-3
cdr3_aa: CAISESSGGWGTQYF
cdr3_nt: TGTGCCATCAGTGAGTCGTCAGGGGGGTGGGGGACCCAGTACTTC

clone_size: .
d_call: TRBD1
cdr3_length: 15
j_call: TRBJ2-7
v_call: TRBV11-2
cdr3_aa: CASSSGQGAAYEQYF
cdr3_nt: TGTGCCAGCAGCTCAGGACAGGGGGCGGCCTACGAGCAGTACTTC

clone_size: .
d_call: .
cdr3_length: 16
j_call: TRBJ2-1
v_call: TRBV4-3
cdr3_aa: CASSQDGTGVYNEQFF
cdr3_nt: TGCGCCAGCAGCCAAGATGGTACTGGAGTCTACAATGAGCAGTTCTTC

clone_size: .
d_call: .
cdr3_length: 13
j_call: TRBJ1-1
v_call: TRBV18
cdr3_aa: CASSEEGNTEAFF
cdr3_nt: TGTGCCAGCTCAGAAGAGGGGAACACTGAAGCTTTCTTT

clone_size: .
d_call: .
cdr3_length: 13
j_call: TRBJ1-1
v_call: TRBV9
cdr3_aa: CASSVRTNTEAFF
cdr3_nt: TGTGCCAGCAGCGTAAGGACGAACACTGAAGCTTTCTTT

clone_size: .
d_call: .
cdr3_length: 14
j_call: TRBJ2-7
v_call: TRBV29-1
cdr3_aa: CSVTIAGVNYEQYF
cdr3_nt: TGCAGCGTTACTATCGCTGGGGTAAACTACGAGCAGTACTTC

clone_size: many
d_call: TRBD2
cdr3_length: 15
j_call: TRBJ2-1
v_call: TRBV5-6
cdr3_aa: CASSFPSGGQDEQFF
cdr3_nt: TGTGCCAGCAGCTTCCCAAGCGGGGGGCAGGATGAGCAGTTCTTC

clone_size: .
d_call: .
cdr3_length: 15
j_call: TRBJ1-5
v_call: TRBV7-7
cdr3_aa: CASSGRRAGNQPQHF
cdr3_nt: TGTGCTAGCAGCGGGCGCAGGGCGGGCAATCAGCCCCAGCATTTT

clone_size: .
d_call: .
cdr3_length: 14
j_call: TRBJ2-2
v_call: TRBV11-2
cdr3_aa: CASSLDVGSGELFF
cdr3_nt: TGTGCCAGCAGCTTAGACGTGGGGTCCGGGGAGCTGTTTTTT

clone_size: .
d_call: TRBD1
cdr3_length: 13
j_call: TRBJ1-2
v_call: TRBV30
cdr3_aa: CAWSAGQLYGYTF
cdr3_nt: TGTGCCTGGAGTGCGGGACAGCTCTATGGCTACACCTTC

clone_size: .
d_call: TRBD1
cdr3_length: 15
j_call: TRBJ2-2
v_call: TRBV10-3
cdr3_aa: CAISGRTGGTGELFF
cdr3_nt: TGTGCCATCAGTGGTCGGACAGGGGGCACCGGGGAGCTGTTTTTT

clone_size: .
d_call: .
cdr3_length: 19
j_call: TRBJ1-2
v_call: TRBV4-1
cdr3_aa: CASSQDSRSRTGQSYGYTF
cdr3_nt: TGCGCCAGCAGCCAAGATTCTCGAAGTAGAACCGGACAGAGCTATGGCTACACCTTC

clone_size: .
d_call: TRBD2
cdr3_length: 16
j_call: TRBJ2-2
v_call: TRBV2
cdr3_aa: CASSDRGGRAAGELFF
cdr3_nt: TGTGCCAGCAGTGACCGGGGGGGCCGGGCCGCCGGGGAGCTGTTTTTT

clone_size: .
d_call: TRBD1
cdr3_length: 14
j_call: TRBJ2-2
v_call: TRBV30
cdr3_aa: CAWSVKGATGELFF
cdr3_nt: TGTGCCTGGAGTGTAAAGGGGGCGACCGGGGAGCTGTTTTTT

clone_size: few
d_call: .
cdr3_length: 11
j_call: TRBJ1-1
v_call: TRBV20-1
cdr3_aa: CSAPMNTEAFF
cdr3_nt: TGCAGTGCACCGATGAACACTGAAGCTTTCTTT

clone_size: .
d_call: TRBD1
cdr3_length: 13
j_call: TRBJ2-7
v_call: TRBV30
cdr3_aa: CAWQRDRVGEQYF
cdr3_nt: TGTGCCTGGCAAAGGGACAGGGTAGGCGAGCAGTACTTC

clone_size: .
d_call: .
cdr3_length: 16
j_call: TRBJ2-1
v_call: TRBV7-8
cdr3_aa: CASTAEDPGRHNEQFF
cdr3_nt: TGTGCCAGCACCGCGGAAGATCCCGGACGTCACAATGAGCAGTTCTTC

clone_size: .
d_call: .
cdr3_length: 13
j_call: TRBJ2-7
v_call: TRBV5-5
cdr3_aa: CASSFSATYEQYF
cdr3_nt: TGTGCCAGCAGCTTCTCGGCCACCTACGAGCAGTACTTC

clone_size: few
d_call: TRBD1
cdr3_length: 13
j_call: TRBJ2-7
v_call: TRBV30
cdr3_aa: CAWRGQGSYEQYF
cdr3_nt: TGTGCCTGGAGGGGACAGGGATCGTACGAGCAGTACTTC

clone_size: .
d_call: .
cdr3_length: 12
j_call: TRBJ2-1
v_call: TRBV5-4
cdr3_aa: CASGEQHNEQFF
cdr3_nt: TGTGCCAGCGGAGAACAGCACAATGAGCAGTTCTTC

clone_size: few
d_call: .
cdr3_length: 14
j_call: TRBJ1-1
v_call: TRBV6-1
cdr3_aa: CASSDPGQNTEAFF
cdr3_nt: TGTGCCAGCAGTGATCCGGGACAGAACACTGAAGCTTTCTTT

clone_size: .
d_call: .
cdr3_length: 15
j_call: TRBJ2-1
v_call: TRBV7-9
cdr3_aa: CASASGGSSYNEQFF
cdr3_nt: TGTGCCAGCGCATCTGGGGGGAGCTCCTACAATGAGCAGTTCTTC

clone_size: once
d_call: .
cdr3_length: 14
j_call: TRBJ2-7
v_call: TRBV7-2
cdr3_aa: CASSWGASNYEQYF
cdr3_nt: TGTGCCAGCAGCTGGGGGGCCTCAAACTACGAGCAGTACTTC

clone_size: .
d_call: .
cdr3_length: 15
j_call: TRBJ1-3
v_call: TRBV6-5
cdr3_aa: CASSTRLISGNTIYF
cdr3_nt: TGTGCCAGCAGTACTAGACTGATCTCTGGAAACACCATATATTTT

clone_size: .
d_call: .
cdr3_length: 14
j_call: TRBJ1-4
v_call: TRBV6-1
cdr3_aa: CASTGGEPGEKLFF
cdr3_nt: TGTGCCAGCACCGGGGGGGAACCTGGGGAAAAACTGTTTTTT

clone_size: few
d_call: .
cdr3_length: 14
j_call: TRBJ1-5
v_call: TRBV2
cdr3_aa: CASSDRITNQPQHF
cdr3_nt: TGTGCCAGCAGTGATCGGATTACTAATCAGCCCCAGCATTTT

clone_size: .
d_call: .
cdr3_length: 16
j_call: TRBJ1-2
v_call: TRBV4-3
cdr3_aa: CASSQDVGRGFYGYTF
cdr3_nt: TGCGCCAGCAGCCAAGATGTGGGGCGGGGGTTCTATGGCTACACCTTC

clone_size: once
d_call: .
cdr3_length: 15
j_call: TRBJ1-4
v_call: TRBV27
cdr3_aa: CASSSYGATREKLFF
cdr3_nt: TGTGCCAGCAGTTCCTACGGCGCGACTAGGGAAAAACTGTTTTTT

clone_size: .
d_call: .
cdr3_length: 15
j_call: TRBJ2-3
v_call: TRBV30
cdr3_aa: CAWSVVQGNTDTQYF
cdr3_nt: TGTGCCTGGAGTGTAGTTCAGGGGAACACAGATACGCAGTATTTT